This record concerns one T cell receptor beta chain sequence. Original processing notes: Reference gene primer amplification yielded estimated nucleated cell counts. Sequenced by immunoSEQ multiplex PCR; TCRdb stores in-frame clones only, minus some. V, J and clone size were drawn from that table, and D and trimming were deduced from the DNA. The sample shows around 250,000 clones, nearly 90% of them seen only once. The record originates from a study of blood T cell repertoires in COVID-19. In the study overall: Whether acute or convalescent, the COVID-19 samples came from the United States, Italy and Spain. From T cells, B-cell-depleted T cells, or PBMCs came the material, which was cDNA or gDNA.

CDR3 length: 16 amino acids. Trimming at V came to 0 bases and at J to 5 bases, leaving 7 bases not matched to a gene. CDR1 is SGHDT and CDR2 is YYEEEE in the germline V gene. Sequenced input: peripheral blood. This TCR was recovered from a human donor in a cohort sampled during active COVID-19. This chain joins TRBV5-6 and TRBJ2-5, with 10 positions matching TRBD2. This CDR3 is CASSLDLAGALETQYF. DNA for the CDR3: TGTGCCAGCAGCTTGGATCTAGCGGGAGCACTGGAGACCCAGTACTTC. Supplemented by reference TRBV5-6 and TRBJ2-5, the full variable domain reads DAGVTQSPTHLIKTRGQQVTLRCSPKSGHDTVSWYQQALGQGPQFIFQYYEEEERQRGNFPDRFSGHQFPNYSSELNVNALLLGDSALYLCASSLDLAGALETQYFGPGTRLLVL.